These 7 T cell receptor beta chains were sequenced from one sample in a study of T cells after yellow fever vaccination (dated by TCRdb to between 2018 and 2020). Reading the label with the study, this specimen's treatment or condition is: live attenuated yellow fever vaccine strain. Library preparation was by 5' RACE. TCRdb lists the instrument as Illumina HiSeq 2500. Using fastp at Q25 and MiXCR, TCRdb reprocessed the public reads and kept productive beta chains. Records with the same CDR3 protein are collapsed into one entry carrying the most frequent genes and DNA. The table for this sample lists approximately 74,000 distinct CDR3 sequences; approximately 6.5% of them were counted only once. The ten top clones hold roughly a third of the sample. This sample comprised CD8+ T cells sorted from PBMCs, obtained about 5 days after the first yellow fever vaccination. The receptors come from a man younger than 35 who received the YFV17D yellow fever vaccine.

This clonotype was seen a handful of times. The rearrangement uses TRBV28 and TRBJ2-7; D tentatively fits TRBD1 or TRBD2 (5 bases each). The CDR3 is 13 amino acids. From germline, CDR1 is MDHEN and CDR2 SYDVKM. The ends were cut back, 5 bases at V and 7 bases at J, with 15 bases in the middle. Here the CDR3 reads CASSPRVGVEQYV. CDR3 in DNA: TGTGCCAGCAGTCCCCGGGTGGGGGTTGAGCAGTACGTC.

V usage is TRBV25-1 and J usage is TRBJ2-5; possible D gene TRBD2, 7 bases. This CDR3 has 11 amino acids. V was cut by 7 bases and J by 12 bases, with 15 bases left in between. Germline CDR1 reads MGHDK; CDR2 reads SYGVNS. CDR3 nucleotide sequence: TGTGCCAGCAATGGGGGCAGCGGGGAGTACTTC. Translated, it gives CASNGGSGEYF.

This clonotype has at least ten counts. CDR3: CASSLVMRGNSYNEQFF. CDR3 nucleotides: TGTGCCAGCAGTTTAGTAATGCGGGGGAACTCCTACAATGAGCAGTTCTTC. J is TRBJ2-1 and V is TRBV12-3 or TRBV12-4, with 7 bases lining up with TRBD2. The CDR3 totals 17 residues. V was pared by 1 base and J by 0 bases, with 6 bases of the junction left unmatched.

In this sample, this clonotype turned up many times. The CDR3 nucleotides read TGTGCCAGCAGCCCCGGACTCGAAGCTTTCTTT. Residues: CASSPGLEAFF. The chain couples TRBV6-6 to TRBJ1-1; D unresolved. CDR1 is MNHNY and CDR2 is SVGAGI in the germline V gene (reference sequence). The length of the CDR3 is 11 residues. With 6 bases removed from V and 8 bases from J, the gap between germline ends came to 10 bases.

The CDR3, as DNA: TGTGCCAGCAGCCAAGGACGCTATTACACCGGGGAGCTGTTTTTT. Its translation is CASSQGRYYTGELFF. The chain has TRBV11-2 and TRBJ2-2; D is undetermined. This CDR3 contains 15 residues. Germline CDR1 and CDR2: SGHAT and FQNNGV. Between the trimmed V and J ends, which lost 5 bases and 3 bases, there was a span of 13 bases.

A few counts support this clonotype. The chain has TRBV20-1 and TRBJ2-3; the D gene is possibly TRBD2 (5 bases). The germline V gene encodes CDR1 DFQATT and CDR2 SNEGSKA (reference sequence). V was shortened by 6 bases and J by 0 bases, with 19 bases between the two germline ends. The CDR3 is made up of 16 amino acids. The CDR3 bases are TGCAGTGCGGTCCCCCTCGGGGTTACTAGCACAGATACGCAGTATTTT. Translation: CSAVPLGVTSTDTQYF.

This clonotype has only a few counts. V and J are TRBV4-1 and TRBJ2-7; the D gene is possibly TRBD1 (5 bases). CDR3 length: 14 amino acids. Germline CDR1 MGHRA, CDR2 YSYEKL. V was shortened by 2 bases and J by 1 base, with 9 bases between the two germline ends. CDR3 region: CASSQPTASYEQYF. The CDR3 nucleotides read TGCGCCAGCAGCCAACCGACAGCATCCTACGAGCAGTACTTC.